This T cell receptor beta chain was recovered during a study of blood T cell repertoires in COVID-19. Clinical histories supplied by participants themselves formed the basis of cohort assignment. As handled by the study authors: Quantification of nucleated cells was approximated via reference gene primer amplification. Here immunoSEQ multiplex PCR was the method, and the copy in TCRdb shows in-frame clones only, minus some. V, J and clone size were drawn from that table, and D and trimming were deduced from the DNA. In the table there are 300,000 or so clones, approximately 86% of which are singletons. This clonotype was sampled from a woman aged 40 to 55 with acute COVID-19. The source material was PBMCs or T cells enriched from blood (not recorded which).

The CDR3 DNA sequence: TGTGCCAGCAGCTTAGGCCCGACTAGCGGGAGGTCCTACGAGCAGTACTTC. Its protein is CASSLGPTSGRSYEQYF. The chain carries TRBV11-2 and TRBJ2-7, with 13 bases lining up with TRBD2. The germline V gene has CDR1 SGHAT and CDR2 FQNNGV. The J segment lost 1 base and the V segment lost 1 base, leaving 4 bases of the junction unmatched. The CDR3 has 17 amino acids.